This entry describes one T cell receptor (beta chain). Its antigen is not identified. This CDR3 has 13 amino acids. Trimming removed 6 bases from V and 5 bases from J, with 13 bases in between. Germline CDR1 reads SNHLY; CDR2 reads FYNNEI. This sample is part of a study of cytomegalovirus exposure and HLA in healthy donors. Study-wide results and limits: A highly shared variant cluster was judged a likely technical artifact.

Primers: 60 Vbeta forward and 13 Jbeta reverse. Repertoires were generated with immunoSEQ multiplex PCR, while TCRdb's copy carries only in-frame clones and drops some. The sample has 200,000 to 250,000 clones, roughly 90% seen once. V and J are TRBV2 and TRBJ1-1; D is perhaps TRBD1 (6 bases). The sequencing input was PBMCs. This receptor was identified in a woman aged 18-29 years in good health and CMV-seronegative. DNA for the CDR3: TGTGCCAGCAGGGTGGAGGGGGGGACTGAAGCTTTCTTT. Residues: CASRVEGGTEAFF.